Here is one T cell receptor beta chain with its context. All enrollees were roughly 18 to 100 years old and from around 25 US areas. Donors in Cohort 3 counted as recovered after two negative PCRs, clearance, or symptom resolution. The CDR3 loop spans 18 amino acids. Sequencing used immunoSEQ multiplex PCR; TCRdb keeps in-frame clones, though not all of them. Here the sample spans roughly 250,000 clones, more than 70% being singletons. This specimen belongs to a study of blood T cell repertoires in COVID-19. The specimen sequenced was PBMCs or T cells enriched from blood (not recorded which). This chain uses TRBV21-1 with TRBJ1-1; the D call TRBD1 from the table was never checked on the DNA. TRBV21-1 is given as a pseudogene. The clonotype comes from a woman between 50 and 59 years old who had recovered from COVID-19. This chain's CDR3 is CASSGHGQGANLNTEAFF. The CDR3, as DNA: TGTGCCAGCAGCGGGCATGGACAGGGGGCAAATTTGAACACTGAAGCTTTCTTT.